This TCR beta chain was captured by sequencing in a study of T cell changes during pregnancy in multiple sclerosis (dated by TCRdb to between 2018 and 2021). Notes on the research overall: Changes in the T cell repertoire over the course of pregnancy were examined in this study in women with multiple sclerosis.

Measured from the cysteine to the phenylalanine, the CDR3 is 14 residues long. Only CDR3 DNA remains: 42 bases, in frame from the first base. V and J lose 1 base and 8 bases, and a span of 14 bases separates them. CDR1 and CDR2 are drawn from the germline V gene: MGHRA, YSYEKL. About this clone itself: What this receptor recognizes is not known. No much larger clone is present one base from it, and per-base qualities are unavailable.

The method behind the library was the immunoSEQ multiplex PCR assay. In its TCRdb copy, this immuneACCESS table keeps in-frame sequences only and misses some clones. Where compared with another copy, unresolved V genes explain less than half of these, and the others have no known cause. In this sample the table shows 95,000 to 100,000 clones, about 90% of which occur a single time. Clones ranked in the top ten supply 3.1% of the sample. The V gene is TRBV4-1 and the J gene is TRBJ1-2, with the D gene uncertain. The sequence was collected from a female donor with multiple sclerosis, enrolled in a pregnancy study. The material sequenced was peripheral blood, taken in the second trimester of pregnancy. The DNA is as follows: TGCGCCAGCAGCCAAGGACAAACCCCCGAAGGCTACACCTTC. This sequence encodes CASSQGQTPEGYTF.